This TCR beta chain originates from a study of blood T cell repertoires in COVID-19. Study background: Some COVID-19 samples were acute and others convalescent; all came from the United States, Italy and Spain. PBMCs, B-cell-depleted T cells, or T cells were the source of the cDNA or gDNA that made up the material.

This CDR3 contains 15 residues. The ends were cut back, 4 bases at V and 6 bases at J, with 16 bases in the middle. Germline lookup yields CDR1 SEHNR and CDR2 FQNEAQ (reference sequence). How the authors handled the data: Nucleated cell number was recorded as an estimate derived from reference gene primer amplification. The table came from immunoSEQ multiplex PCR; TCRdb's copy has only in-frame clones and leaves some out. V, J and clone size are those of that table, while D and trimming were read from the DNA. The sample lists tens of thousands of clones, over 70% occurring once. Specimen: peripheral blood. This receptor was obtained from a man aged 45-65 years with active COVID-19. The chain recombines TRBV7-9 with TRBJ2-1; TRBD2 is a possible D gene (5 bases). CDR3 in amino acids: CASSSREPIRNEQFF. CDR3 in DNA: TGTGCCAGCAGCTCCCGGGAACCAATCCGCAATGAGCAGTTCTTC.